This entry lists 24 T cell receptor beta chains sequenced from one sample in a study of PD-L1 blockade in urothelial cancer. Described time point: pretreatment peripheral blood. Only in-frame clones appear in the TCRdb table, and some are missing; sequencing was by immunoSEQ multiplex PCR. The sample comprises approximately 88,000 clones, roughly 84% of which are singletons, and 2% to 2.5% rests with the top ten. The sequenced sample was PBMCs, obtained around atezolizumab (anti-PD-L1) treatment. Every receptor here comes from a man between 60 and 75 years old with urothelial cancer.

This clone appeared a few times. The V and J genes are TRBV29-1 and TRBJ2-3, with 11 bases matching TRBD2. The CDR3 runs to 16 residues. CDR1 and CDR2 from the germline V gene are SQVTM and ANQGSEA. V gave up 6 bases and J gave up 8 bases; unmatched junction bases: 16. DNA of the CDR3: TGCAGCGTGGACCCGGGACTAGCGGCAACTCGGGGTACGCAGTATTTT. Encoded protein: CSVDPGLAATRGTQYF.

The chain carries TRBV30 and TRBJ2-5; D not resolved. V lost 1 base to trimming and J lost 2 bases, with 14 bases between them. Per germline, CDR1 GTSNPN and CDR2 SVGIG (reference sequence). This CDR3 is 15 amino acids long. CDR3 residues: CAWSDINQKQETQYF. The CDR3 DNA reads TGTGCCTGGAGTGACATTAACCAAAAACAAGAGACCCAGTACTTC.

The chain is built from TRBV28 and TRBJ2-1, with 9 bases fitting TRBD2. V was pared by 5 bases and J by 4 bases, with 12 bases of the junction left unmatched. Germline lookup yields CDR1 MDHEN and CDR2 SYDVKM. This CDR3 is 17 amino acids long. The DNA for the CDR3 is TGTGCCAGCAGTCTCGGGTATTATAGCGGGAGTTACAATGAGCAGTTCTTC. Its translation: CASSLGYYSGSYNEQFF.

This chain joins TRBV6-5 and TRBJ2-3, with D perhaps matching TRBD2 (6 bases). Trimming removed 5 bases at V and 1 base at J, with 10 bases between. The CDR3 runs 14 residues. Germline V gene lookup returns CDR1 MNHEY and CDR2 SVGAGI. The CDR3 protein is CASSGSSGTDTQYF. For the CDR3, the DNA is TGTGCCAGCAGTGGGTCTAGCGGCACAGATACGCAGTATTTT.

The J gene is TRBJ1-4, the V gene TRBV9; the D is unclear. Germline V gene sequence: CDR1 SGDLS, CDR2 YYNGEE. This CDR3 region has 15 residues. V shed 4 bases and J shed 0 bases, with 10 bases lying between them. CDR3 residues: CASSRAIATNEKLFF. DNA of the CDR3: TGTGCCAGCAGCCGCGCAATTGCAACTAATGAAAAACTGTTTTTT.

The chain links TRBV11-3 to TRBJ1-1; D is unresolved. V lost 1 base and J 10 bases, leaving 13 bases between the germline ends. Germline-derived CDR1 and CDR2 are SGHNT and YENEEA. There are 13 residues in the CDR3. CDR3 sequence (DNA): TGTGCCAGCAGCTTAGGTTTTCGGGAGACAGCTTTCTTT. It yields the protein CASSLGFRETAFF.

The chain employs TRBV28 and TRBJ2-1, with D maybe TRBD1 (6 bases). V was trimmed by 1 base and J by 5 bases, leaving 12 bases between them. CDR1 MDHEN and CDR2 SYDVKM come from the germline V gene. The CDR3 is 15 amino acids. CDR3 DNA sequence: TGTGCCAGCAGTTTATCTGGGGGCTTACACAATGAGCAGTTCTTC. As protein: CASSLSGGLHNEQFF.

V is TRBV18 and J is TRBJ2-5; 10 positions match TRBD1. The V gene's germline CDR1 is KGHSH and CDR2 LQKENI. CDR3 length: 17 residues. J lost 2 bases, V lost 4 bases, and 10 bases had no gene match. The CDR3 reads CASSQNPGTGEQETQYF. The CDR3 DNA follows: TGTGCCAGCTCACAGAATCCCGGGACAGGGGAACAAGAGACCCAGTACTTC.

Only one count was recorded for this clone. CDR3 sequence: CASSVSPINEQFF. Written as DNA, the CDR3 is TGTGCCAGTAGTGTATCCCCTATCAATGAGCAGTTCTTC. This chain connects TRBV19 to TRBJ2-1; D not certain. In germline, CDR1 is LNHDA, CDR2 SQIVND (reference sequence). This CDR3 has 13 residues. V shed 5 bases and J shed 6 bases, with 11 bases lying between them.

CDR3 sequence (DNA): TGTGCCAGCTCACCACCGGACAGGCCCGGTGGGTCCCTCCACTTT. This translates into CASSPPDRPGGSLHF. The chain joins TRBV18 to TRBJ1-6; 7 bases are shared with TRBD1. This CDR3 has 15 residues. V shed 0 bases, J shed 14 bases, and the junction held 10 bases outside the gene matches. Germline lookup yields CDR1 KGHSH and CDR2 LQKENI.

The CDR3 region is CASSYGPVQETQYF. The CDR3 nucleotides read TGTGCCAGCAGTTACGGGCCAGTACAAGAGACCCAGTACTTC. V and J are TRBV6-6 and TRBJ2-5, with D unresolved. This CDR3 contains 14 residues. CDR1 and CDR2 from the germline V gene are MNHNY and SVGAGI (reference sequence). V was pared by 2 bases and J by 2 bases, with 9 bases between.

V gene TRBV6-5 combines with J gene TRBJ2-7; tentatively, D is TRBD1 (6 bases). Germline CDR1 reads MNHEY; CDR2 reads SVGAGI. Trimming left V 5 bases short and J 1 base short, with 15 bases between. The CDR3 sequence is 15 residues long. CDR3 in amino acids: CASSLPLGQSYEQYF. The CDR3, as DNA: TGTGCCAGCAGTCTACCATTGGGACAATCCTACGAGCAGTACTTC.

J is TRBJ2-1 and V is TRBV19; weak D call: TRBD2 (6 bases). The CDR3 consists of 13 residues. CDR1 is LNHDA and CDR2 is SQIVND in the germline V gene (reference sequence). Trimming left V 5 bases short and J 6 bases short, with 11 bases between. DNA of the CDR3: TGTGCCAGTAGTGTACCCGGGGGCAATGAGCAGTTCTTC. Residues: CASSVPGGNEQFF.

The rearrangement links TRBV20-1 to TRBJ1-4; D remains ambiguous. The CDR3 has 11 residues. Germline CDR1 is DFQATT and CDR2 is SNEGSKA (reference sequence). Deletions cut 5 bases from V and 8 bases from J, with 9 bases between. CDR3 residues: CSAALREKLFF. Here the CDR3 DNA reads TGCAGTGCTGCGCTCCGGGAAAAACTGTTTTTT.

In its sample, this clone was seen a few times. This chain uses TRBV7-8 with TRBJ2-5; 12 bases agree with TRBD2. The CDR3 sequence is 18 residues long. CDR1 and CDR2 from the germline V gene are SGHVS and FQNEAQ. Unmatched junction bases numbered 14, after V lost 4 bases and J lost 5 bases. This CDR3 is CASSSLAGGRLRLETQYF. CDR3 sequence (DNA): TGTGCCAGCAGCTCTCTAGCGGGAGGGCGTTTAAGGTTGGAGACCCAGTACTTC.

The CDR3 bases are TGTGCCAGCAGTTTTGGCCAGGGCACAGGTCCATCAGAGACCCAGTACTTC. This translates into CASSFGQGTGPSETQYF. The chain links TRBV28 to TRBJ2-5; possible D gene TRBD1, 5 bases. V lost 3 bases and J 4 bases, leaving 21 bases between the germline ends. This CDR3 has 17 residues. Germline V gives CDR1 MDHEN, CDR2 SYDVKM.

The chain uses TRBV10-2 and TRBJ1-2, with 8 bases matching TRBD1. The CDR3 is made up of 15 amino acids. Losses at the gene ends were 3 bases for V and 4 bases for J; bases not matched to a gene: 7. Germline loops: CDR1 WSHSY, CDR2 SAAADI. CDR3 DNA sequence: TGCGCCAGCAGTGACAGGGGGCGCTTGGGCTATGGCTACACCTTC. It encodes CASSDRGRLGYGYTF.

The chain combines TRBV25-1 with TRBJ2-3, with D perhaps matching TRBD2 (5 bases). Germline V gives CDR1 MGHDK, CDR2 SYGVNS. V was cut by 10 bases and J by 0 bases, with 14 bases left in between. CDR3 size: 14 residues. CDR3 residues: CATSPSGSTDTQYF. CDR3 nucleotide sequence: TGTGCCACCTCTCCATCGGGGAGCACAGATACGCAGTATTTT.

The count of this clone is one. This chain joins TRBV14 and TRBJ2-7; TRBD2 matches at 14 bases. Germline V gene sequence: CDR1 SGHDN, CDR2 FVKESK. The CDR3 spans 15 residues. Germline trimming cut 2 bases from V and 6 bases from J; bases unmatched to any gene: 3. The CDR3 reads CASSQRLAGGLEQYF. DNA for the CDR3: TGTGCCAGCAGCCAACGACTAGCGGGAGGGCTCGAGCAGTACTTC.

J is TRBJ2-5 and V is TRBV5-1; 7 bases map to TRBD2. This CDR3 has 13 amino acids. Germline CDR1 reads SGHRS; CDR2 reads YFSETQ. V lost 4 bases, J lost 4 bases, and 4 bases stayed unmatched. CDR3 bases: TGCGCCAGCAGCGGGGGGGAGCTAGAGACCCAGTACTTC. Translated, it gives CASSGGELETQYF.

As for this clone: At one end the junction does not follow the germline gene, possibly because of a read error. This sequence joins TRBV19 and TRBJ2-5, with D possibly TRBD1 on 5 matching bases. There are 14 residues in the CDR3. Germline V gene data show CDR1 as LNHDA and CDR2 as SQIVND (reference sequence). The CDR3 DNA reads TGTGCCAGTAGTATTTCGGGCGGACAAGGGACCCAGTACTTC. Encoded protein: CASSISGGQGTQYF.

V usage is TRBV7-2 and J usage is TRBJ2-5; D perhaps matches TRBD2 (6 bases). The CDR3 has 15 residues. Germline CDR1 SGHTA, CDR2 FQGNSA. The V and J ends lost 3 bases and 5 bases respectively, with 16 bases between them. The CDR3: CASSLGGGDEETQYF. In nucleotides, the CDR3 is TGTGCCAGCAGCTTGGGAGGCGGGGACGAGGAGACCCAGTACTTC.

The chain carries TRBV27 and TRBJ1-5; no definite D call. V was trimmed by 2 bases and J by 0 bases, leaving 8 bases between them. Germline CDR1 and CDR2: MNHEY and SMNVEV (reference sequence). The CDR3 runs to 15 residues. CDR3 nucleotide sequence: TGTGCCAGCAGTTTAGGCAGTTATAGCAATCAGCCCCAGCATTTT. Its protein product is CASSLGSYSNQPQHF.

The chain employs TRBV18 and TRBJ2-6; D not resolved. The CDR3 consists of 14 residues. CDR1 KGHSH and CDR2 LQKENI come from the germline V gene. Deletions cut 3 bases from V and 0 bases from J, with 3 bases between. Here the CDR3 DNA reads TGTGCCAGCTCACCCAACTCTGGGGCCAACGTCCTGACTTTC. This sequence encodes CASSPNSGANVLTF.